This T cell receptor (beta chain) derives from a study of T-cell memory formation after mild COVID-19. For the study at large: TCR clusters largely stayed donor specific.

Turning to this clonotype: Its specificity is not known.

Study results and caveats: The authors did not confirm SARS-CoV-2 specificity of second-wave clones peaking day 37. Later expanders leaned CD4+, whereas day 15 to 85 contracting clones were balanced CD4/CD8. Contracting CD4+ clones sat mainly in CM and EM; CD8+ in EMRA.

CDR3 length: 12 residues. V gave up 3 bases and J gave up 5 bases, with 4 bases separating them. Germline lookup yields CDR1 SGHTA and CDR2 FQGNSA. TCRdb re-called the 5' RACE reads through MiXCR, storing one row per CDR3 protein. Of roughly 47,000 distinct CDR3 sequences in the sample, 7.3% were seen once. The sequenced material came from PBMCs or a T cell subset sorted from them (not recorded which). This chain connects TRBV7-2 to TRBJ1-4; D uncertain. This TCR was recovered from a man between 18 and 29 years old who had mild COVID-19 (a few samples of this study predate the infection). Cell type and time point are not known. The CDR3 nucleotides read TGTGCCAGCAGCTTCCAGAATGAAAAACTGTTTTTT. It codes for CASSFQNEKLFF.